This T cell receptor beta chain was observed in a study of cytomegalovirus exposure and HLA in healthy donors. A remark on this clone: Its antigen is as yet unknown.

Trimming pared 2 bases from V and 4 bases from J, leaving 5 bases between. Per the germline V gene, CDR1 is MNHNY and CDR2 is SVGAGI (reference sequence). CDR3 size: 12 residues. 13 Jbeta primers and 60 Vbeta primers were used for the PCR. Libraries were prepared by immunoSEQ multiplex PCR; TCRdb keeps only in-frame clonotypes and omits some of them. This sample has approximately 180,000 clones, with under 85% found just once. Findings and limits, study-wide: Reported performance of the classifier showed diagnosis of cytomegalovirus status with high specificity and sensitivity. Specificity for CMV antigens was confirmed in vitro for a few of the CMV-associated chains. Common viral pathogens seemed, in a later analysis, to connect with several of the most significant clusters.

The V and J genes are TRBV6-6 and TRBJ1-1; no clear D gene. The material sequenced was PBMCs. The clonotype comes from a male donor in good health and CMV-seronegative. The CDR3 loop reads CASSYAGTEAFF. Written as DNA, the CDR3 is TGTGCCAGCAGTTACGCGGGCACTGAAGCTTTCTTT.